Listed below are T cell receptor beta chains from one sample, sequenced in a study of blood T cell repertoires in COVID-19. Data came from immunoSEQ multiplex PCR; TCRdb stores just in-frame clones and leaves some out. Among 200,000 to 250,000 clones listed, 80% to 90% were seen once. The specimen sequenced was peripheral blood. The source of these receptors is a man in his thirties or forties with active or convalescent COVID-19. Each CDR3 is given with its conserved first and last residue. The D gene is left open where the match is weak.

d_call	v_call	j_call	cdr3_aa
TRBD1	TRBV11-3	TRBJ2-1	CASSPTDRDNEQFF
NA	TRBV2	TRBJ1-1	CASSGGGTLRTEAFF
TRBD2	TRBV7-3	TRBJ2-1	CASSLDLAGDNEQFF
NA	TRBV30	TRBJ2-2	CAWDTENTGELFF
NA	TRBV6-5	TRBJ1-1	CASSYRRRGENTEAFF
NA	TRBV4-3	TRBJ2-1	CASSPGGTAGRRYNEQFF
TRBD1	TRBV30	TRBJ1-5	CAFSILGGGQPQHF
TRBD2	TRBV3-1/TRBV3-2	TRBJ2-5	CASSPLLAVETQYF
NA	TRBV2	TRBJ1-5	CASSEGIKVGTNQPQHF
NA	TRBV6-6	TRBJ1-1	CASSYPAGGLNTEAFF
NA	TRBV6-5	TRBJ2-7	CASSAGALDEQYF
TRBD1	TRBV5-6	TRBJ1-1	CASSERDRVNTEAFF
TRBD2	TRBV6-6	TRBJ2-7	CASTNGGEQYF
NA	TRBV9	TRBJ2-7	CASSVGVRSNNEQYF
TRBD2	TRBV19	TRBJ2-1	CASSFGLAGFYNEQFF
NA	TRBV2	TRBJ2-7	CASRKEALEGEQYF
TRBD2	TRBV24-1	TRBJ2-3	CATAPERGASTDTQYF
NA	TRBV7-2	TRBJ1-5	CASSLVRGSNQPQHF
NA	TRBV27	TRBJ2-1	CASRLLGGLEQFF
TRBD1	TRBV5-1	TRBJ2-2	CASSPGQVGGELFF
NA	TRBV18	TRBJ2-7	CASSRAASYEQYF
TRBD2	TRBV6-4	TRBJ2-2	CASSLGLAGEVGELFF
NA	TRBV7-6	TRBJ2-5	CASSLGLAQYQETQYF
TRBD1	TRBV27	TRBJ2-3	CASSLGQGVTDTQYF
TRBD1	TRBV28	TRBJ1-2	CASSRDSWHTF